The 16 T cell receptor beta chains listed next were all sequenced from one sample in a study of patients and donors after allogeneic stem cell transplantation. TCRdb re-called the RT-PCR reads with MiXCR, one entry per CDR3 protein. The table shows some 150,000 distinct CDR3 sequences, with about a third occurring only once. The sequencing input was blood, either unsorted or a sorted T cell fraction (not recorded which). The receptors here all came from a human donor who was either an allogeneic HSCT recipient or a stem cell or donor lymphocyte infusion donor (not recorded which). It is not recorded whose cells these are; they may come from a transplant donor.

The V and J genes are TRBV20-1 and TRBJ1-3, with D unresolved. The ends were cut back, 4 bases at V and 0 bases at J, with 7 bases in the middle. The CDR3 totals 13 residues. Germline V gene data show CDR1 as DFQATT and CDR2 as SNEGSKA (reference sequence). This CDR3 is CSANRDSGNTIYF. The CDR3 region has the DNA TGCAGTGCTAATCGGGACTCTGGAAACACCATATATTTT.

This clonotype turned up a few times. V is TRBV12-3 or TRBV12-4 and J is TRBJ1-1; D unresolved. V lost 2 bases to trimming and J lost 3 bases, with 7 bases between them. This CDR3 has 13 residues. This CDR3 is CASSLFGDTEAFF. The CDR3 region has the DNA TGTGCCAGCAGTTTATTCGGGGACACTGAAGCTTTCTTT.

The genes are TRBV20-1 and TRBJ2-7; tentative D call: TRBD2 (5 bases). Per germline, CDR1 DFQATT and CDR2 SNEGSKA (reference sequence). This CDR3 has 14 amino acids. With 5 bases removed from V and 5 bases from J, the gap between germline ends came to 19 bases. CDR3 loop: CSAGGLVGGDEQYF. The CDR3 DNA reads TGCAGTGCTGGTGGACTGGTCGGAGGAGACGAGCAGTACTTC.

The chain is built from TRBV7-3 and TRBJ1-1; D perhaps matches TRBD1 (6 bases). Looked up from germline, CDR1 is SGHTA and CDR2 is FQGTGA. Trimming removed 4 bases from V and 2 bases from J, with 8 bases in between. This CDR3 contains 13 residues. CDR3 sequence reads: CASSSDSNTEAFF. The CDR3 DNA follows: TGTGCCAGCAGCTCGGACAGTAACACTGAAGCTTTCTTT.

This clonotype occurred a few times. CDR3 residues: CASSQDQDGFNYGYTF. DNA for the CDR3: TGCGCCAGCAGCCAAGATCAGGACGGATTTAACTATGGCTACACCTTC. This chain connects TRBV4-1 to TRBJ1-2, with unresolved D. Per the germline V gene, CDR1 is MGHRA and CDR2 is YSYEKL. The germline V and J ends were trimmed by 0 bases and 1 base, with 12 bases remaining between them. The CDR3 is 16 residues long.

This CDR3 reads CASTSGVSQETQYF. CDR3 sequence (DNA): TGCGCCAGCACTTCAGGAGTAAGCCAAGAGACCCAGTACTTC. The chain has TRBV5-1 and TRBJ2-5; D is uncertain. This CDR3 is built from 14 residues. Germline CDR1 and CDR2: SGHRS and YFSETQ. V dropped 6 bases and J dropped 1 base, with 13 bases sitting between them. The full variable domain, in which reference TRBV5-1 and TRBJ2-5 provide the parts outside the CDR3, is KAGVTQTPRYLIKTRGQQVTLSCSPISGHRSVSWYQQTPGQGLQFLFEYFSETQRNKGNFPGRFSGRQFSNSRSEMNVSTLELGDSALYLCASTSGVSQETQYFGPGTRLLVL.

V is TRBV6-5 and J is TRBJ1-1; the D is unclear. Trimming took off 2 bases at V and 4 bases at J, with 8 bases between the two ends. The germline V gene has CDR1 MNHEY and CDR2 SVGAGI. The CDR3 runs 13 residues. The CDR3 sequence is CASSYREVTEAFF. The CDR3 nucleotides are TGTGCCAGCAGTTACAGAGAGGTCACTGAAGCTTTCTTT.

The rearrangement uses TRBV10-2 and TRBJ2-1; D may correspond to TRBD1 or TRBD2 (5 bases each). The CDR3 consists of 16 residues. Trimming pared 2 bases from V and 2 bases from J, leaving 13 bases between. Looked up from germline, CDR1 is WSHSY and CDR2 is SAAADI. CDR3 sequence (DNA): TGCGCCAGCAGTGAGACGAGACCGGGGCCCTACAATGAGCAGTTCTTC. This gives the protein CASSETRPGPYNEQFF.

This clonotype was observed a few times. The chain joins TRBV11-2 to TRBJ1-2; no clear D. V was pared by 8 bases and J by 4 bases, with 8 bases between. The length of the CDR3 is 11 residues. Germline loops: CDR1 SGHAT, CDR2 FQNNGV. The CDR3 loop is CASGSSYGYTF. In DNA form, the CDR3 reads TGTGCCAGCGGCAGCTCCTATGGCTACACCTTC. Full variable domain (missing parts from reference TRBV11-2 and TRBJ1-2): EAGVAQSPRYKIIEKRQSVAFWCNPISGHATLYWYQQILGQGPKLLIQFQNNGVVDDSQLPKDRFSAERLKGVDSTLKIQPAKLEDSAVYLCASGSSYGYTFGSGTRLTVV.

This clonotype was seen only a few times. The chain employs TRBV5-1 and TRBJ1-3; D ambiguous. Trimming cost V 0 bases and J 0 bases, with 10 bases left between them. This CDR3 has 16 amino acids. Germline CDR1 SGHRS, CDR2 YFSETQ. The CDR3 DNA reads as TGCGCCAGCAGCTTGGAAACGGTTTCCTCTGGAAACACCATATATTTT. Amino acids: CASSLETVSSGNTIYF.

V and J are TRBV12-3 or TRBV12-4 and TRBJ2-6, with D hard to call. The CDR3 extends over 15 amino acids. Trimming removed 3 bases from V and 5 bases from J, with 11 bases in between. The CDR3 reads CASSFGTPRANVLTF. The CDR3 DNA reads TGTGCCAGCAGTTTCGGAACCCCTAGGGCCAACGTCCTGACTTTC.

This clonotype has just a few counts. The chain joins TRBV29-1 to TRBJ1-1; the D is unclear. The CDR3 loop spans 10 amino acids. V dropped 4 bases and J dropped 1 base, with 1 base sitting between them. Looked up from germline, CDR1 is SQVTM and CDR2 is ANQGSEA. The chain's CDR3 is CSVGNTEAFF. The DNA of the CDR3 is TGCAGCGTTGGGAACACTGAAGCTTTCTTT. Variable domain in full (rest from reference TRBV29-1 and TRBJ1-1): SAVISQKPSRDICQRGTSLTIQCQVDSQVTMMFWYRQQPGQSLTLIATANQGSEATYESGFVIDKFPISRPNLTFSTLTVSNMSPEDSSIYLCSVGNTEAFFGQGTRLTVV.

The chain couples TRBV10-3 to TRBJ1-1; TRBD1 matches at 10 bases. With V trimmed by 2 bases and J by 8 bases, 2 bases remained unmatched. The CDR3 consists of 13 residues. The germline gives CDR1 ENHRY, CDR2 SYGVKD. As DNA, the CDR3 is TGTGCCATCAGTGAGGGGGGACAGGGGGAAGCTTTCTTT. It encodes CAISEGGQGEAFF.

This clonotype appeared a few times. V and J are TRBV12-3 or TRBV12-4 and TRBJ2-7; 7 nucleotides agree with TRBD1. The CDR3 has 14 amino acids. V lost 6 bases and J lost 5; bases outside the gene matches: 10. CDR3 loop: CASSDDRVRHEQYF. The CDR3 nucleotides read TGTGCCAGCAGCGACGACAGGGTGAGGCACGAGCAGTACTTC.

This clonotype has more than one count but fewer than ten. The chain joins TRBV5-1 to TRBJ1-5; perhaps TRBD1 as D (6 bases). The CDR3 length is 14 residues. Per germline, CDR1 SGHRS and CDR2 YFSETQ. V was clipped by 3 bases and J by 5 bases, with 12 bases between them. The CDR3 loop reads CASSSGQPDQPQHF. CDR3 DNA: TGCGCCAGCAGCTCTGGACAGCCCGATCAGCCCCAGCATTTT.

The V and J genes are TRBV12-3 or TRBV12-4 and TRBJ1-2; D unclear. V dropped 3 bases and J dropped 8 bases, with 16 bases sitting between them. The CDR3 extends over 14 amino acids. In nucleotides, the CDR3 is TGTGCCAGCAGTTTGACGGAATCTGGGGAAGGCTACACCTTC. As protein: CASSLTESGEGYTF.